This TCR beta chain was sequenced during a study of T cells in Graves' hyperthyroidism and ophthalmopathy. Study-level findings and limits: The majority of expanded thyroid clonotypes above 0.001 also appeared in blood.

The CDR3 has 15 residues. CDR1 and CDR2 from the germline V gene are DFQATT and SNEGSKA (reference sequence). Trimming removed 0 bases at V and 2 bases at J, with 14 bases between. Amplification yielded TCR beta CDR3 regions, with RNA transcripts as the source. HTBI primers were the set used in a first-round RT-PCR of the TCR CDR3. TCRdb itself ran the multiplex PCR reads through MiXCR, one entry per CDR3 protein. Altogether roughly 500,000 distinct CDR3 sequences are present, more than 45% being singletons, with the ten largest covering under 20%. This clonotype has more than one count but fewer than ten. Its antigen remains unidentified.

This TCR derives from an adult woman with Graves' disease, either hyperthyroidism or ophthalmopathy (not recorded which). V and J are TRBV20-1 and TRBJ2-7; D call uncertain. The sample consisted of peripheral blood or thyroid tissue (not recorded which). The CDR3 region has the DNA TGCAGTGCTAGAGATGGCGCCAGCTCGACCTACGAGCAGTACTTC. It codes for CSARDGASSTYEQYF.